This TCR beta chain was captured by sequencing in a study of blood T cells in healthy people across ages. Study-level findings and limits: In long-lived donors, naive CD4+ cell counts and diversity exceeded those of aged donors.

The second PCR ran 7 to 11 cycles with a sample-barcoded 5' primer and J-beta primers. The authors tagged each cDNA molecule using a template-switch adaptor with 12 random nucleotides. TCRdb ran MiXCR on the 5' RACE reads and lists one entry per CDR3 protein. The sample has hundreds of thousands of distinct CDR3 sequences; about 37% are singletons. A note on this clonotype: Its specificity is unknown.

Sequenced: blood. The clonotype originates from a man aged 18 to 30 in good health.

The CDR3 is CASSLALTGTGVYEQFF. The CDR3 region has the DNA TGTGCCAGCAGCTTAGCACTCACCGGGACAGGGGTCTATGAGCAGTTCTTC. The rearrangement joins TRBV7-8 to TRBJ2-1; 10 positions agree with TRBD1. Germline V gives CDR1 SGHVS, CDR2 FQNEAQ. V dropped 0 bases and J dropped 8; count of bases not matched to a gene: 10. The CDR3 is 17 amino acids.